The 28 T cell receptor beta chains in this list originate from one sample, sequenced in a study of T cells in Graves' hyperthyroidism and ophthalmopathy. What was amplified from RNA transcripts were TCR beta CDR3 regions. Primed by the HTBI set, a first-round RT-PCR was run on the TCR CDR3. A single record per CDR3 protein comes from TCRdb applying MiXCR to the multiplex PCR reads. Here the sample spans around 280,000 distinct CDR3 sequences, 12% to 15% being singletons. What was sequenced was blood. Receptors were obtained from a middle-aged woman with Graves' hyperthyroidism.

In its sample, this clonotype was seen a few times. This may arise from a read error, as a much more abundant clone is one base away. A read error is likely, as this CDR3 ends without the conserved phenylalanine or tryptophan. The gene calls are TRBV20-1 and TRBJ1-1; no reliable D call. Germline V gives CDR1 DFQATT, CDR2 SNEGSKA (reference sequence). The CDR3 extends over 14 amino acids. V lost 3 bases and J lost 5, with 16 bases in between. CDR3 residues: CSASDQPTGTEAFL. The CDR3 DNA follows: TGCAGTGCTAGCGACCAACCCACGGGGACTGAAGCTTTCCTT.

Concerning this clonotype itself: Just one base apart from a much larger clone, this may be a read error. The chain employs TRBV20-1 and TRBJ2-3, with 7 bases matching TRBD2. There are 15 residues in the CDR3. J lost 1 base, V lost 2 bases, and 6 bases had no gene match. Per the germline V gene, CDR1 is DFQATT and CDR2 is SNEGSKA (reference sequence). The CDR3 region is CSARPAGECTDTQYF. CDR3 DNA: TGCAGTGCTAGACCTGCGGGGGAGTGCACAGATACGCAGTATTTT.

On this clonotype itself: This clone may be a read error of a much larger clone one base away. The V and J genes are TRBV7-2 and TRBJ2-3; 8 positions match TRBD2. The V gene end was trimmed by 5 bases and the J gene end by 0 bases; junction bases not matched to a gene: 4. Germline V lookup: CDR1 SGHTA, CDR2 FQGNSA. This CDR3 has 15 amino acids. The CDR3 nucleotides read TGTGCCAGCAGCCATAGCGGGATTAGCACAGATACGCAGTATTTT. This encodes CASSHSGISTDTQYF.

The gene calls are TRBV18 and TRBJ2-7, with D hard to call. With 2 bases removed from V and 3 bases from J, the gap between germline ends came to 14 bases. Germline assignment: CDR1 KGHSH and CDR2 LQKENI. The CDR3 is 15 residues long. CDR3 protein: CASSPGIYDFYEQYF. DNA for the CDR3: TGTGCCAGCTCACCAGGCATTTACGATTTCTACGAGCAGTACTTC.

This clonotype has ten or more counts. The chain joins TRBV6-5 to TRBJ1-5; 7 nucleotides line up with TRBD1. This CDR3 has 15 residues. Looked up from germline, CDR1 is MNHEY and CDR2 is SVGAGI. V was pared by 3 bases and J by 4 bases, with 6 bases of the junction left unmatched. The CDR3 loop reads CASSYQDRANQPQHF. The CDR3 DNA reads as TGTGCCAGCAGTTATCAAGACAGGGCTAATCAGCCCCAGCATTTT.

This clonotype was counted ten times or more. CDR3 residues: CSARETGDYGYTF. In nucleotides, the CDR3 is TGCAGTGCTAGAGAAACAGGAGACTATGGCTACACCTTC. The gene calls are TRBV20-1 and TRBJ1-2; the D gene is possibly TRBD1 (5 bases). V dropped 0 bases and J dropped 3 bases, with 8 bases sitting between them. CDR3 size: 13 residues. CDR1 DFQATT and CDR2 SNEGSKA come from the germline V gene (reference sequence).

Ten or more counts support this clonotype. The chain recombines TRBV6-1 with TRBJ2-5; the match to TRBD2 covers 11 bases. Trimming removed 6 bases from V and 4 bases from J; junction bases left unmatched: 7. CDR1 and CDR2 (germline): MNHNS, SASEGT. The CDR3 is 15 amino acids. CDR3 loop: CASSGPGLAGETQYF. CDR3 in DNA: TGTGCCAGCAGCGGCCCAGGACTAGCGGGAGAGACCCAGTACTTC.

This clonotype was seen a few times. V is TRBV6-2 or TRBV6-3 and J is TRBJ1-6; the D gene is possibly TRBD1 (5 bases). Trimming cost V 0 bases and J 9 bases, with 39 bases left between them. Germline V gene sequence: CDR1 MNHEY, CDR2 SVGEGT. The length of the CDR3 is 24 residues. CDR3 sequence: CASSYSGLARAGPNLGVPSSPLHF. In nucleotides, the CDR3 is TGTGCCAGCAGTTACTCAGGGCTGGCCAGGGCTGGGCCTAATCTGGGTGTTCCGAGTTCACCCCTCCACTTT.

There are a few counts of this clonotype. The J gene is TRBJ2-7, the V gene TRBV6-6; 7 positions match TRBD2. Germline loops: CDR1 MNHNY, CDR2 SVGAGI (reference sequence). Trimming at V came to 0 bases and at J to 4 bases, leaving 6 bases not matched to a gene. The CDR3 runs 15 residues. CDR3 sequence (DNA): TGTGCCAGCAGTTACTCCGGGACTAACCAATACGAGCAGTACTTC. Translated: CASSYSGTNQYEQYF.

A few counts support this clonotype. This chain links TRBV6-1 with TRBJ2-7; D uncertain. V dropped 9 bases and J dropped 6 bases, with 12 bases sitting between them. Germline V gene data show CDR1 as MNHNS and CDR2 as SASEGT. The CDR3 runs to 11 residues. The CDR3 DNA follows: TGTGCCAGTAGCAGTCGGGTCGAGCAGTACTTC. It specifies CASSSRVEQYF.

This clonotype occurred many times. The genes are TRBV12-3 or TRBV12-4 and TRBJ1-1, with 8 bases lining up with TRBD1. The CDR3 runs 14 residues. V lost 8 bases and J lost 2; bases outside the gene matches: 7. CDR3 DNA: TGTGCCAGCCATACCGGGACAGGCAACACTGAAGCTTTCTTT. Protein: CASHTGTGNTEAFF.

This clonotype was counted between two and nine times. CDR3 protein: CASSFSGSTGELFF. In DNA, the CDR3 is TGTGCCAGCAGCTTTAGCGGGAGTACCGGGGAGCTGTTTTTT. The rearrangement joins TRBV13 to TRBJ2-2; 9 bases are a match to TRBD2. This CDR3 contains 14 residues. With V trimmed by 3 bases and J by 5 bases, 1 base remained unmatched. Germline V CDR1 and CDR2: PRHDT, FYEKMQ (reference sequence).

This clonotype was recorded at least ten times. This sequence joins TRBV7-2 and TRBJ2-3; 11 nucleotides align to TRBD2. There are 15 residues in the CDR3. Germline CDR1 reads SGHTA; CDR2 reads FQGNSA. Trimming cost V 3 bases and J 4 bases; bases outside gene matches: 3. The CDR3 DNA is TGTGCCAGCAGCTTCTTTAGCGGGAGGGCAGATACGCAGTATTTT. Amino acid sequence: CASSFFSGRADTQYF. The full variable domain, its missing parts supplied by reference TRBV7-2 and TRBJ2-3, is GAGVSQSPSNKVTEKGKDVELRCDPISGHTALYWYRQSLGQGLEFLIYFQGNSAPDKSGLPSDRFSAERTGGSVSTLTIQRTQQEDSAVYLCASSFFSGRADTQYFGPGTRLTVL.

Here the CDR3 reads CASSLTSGSQETQYF. The CDR3 DNA sequence: TGTGCCAGCAGCCTCACTAGCGGGTCGCAAGAGACCCAGTACTTC. The V call is TRBV4-2, the J call TRBJ2-5; 9 nucleotides line up with TRBD2. V trimming: 4 bases; J trimming: 2 bases; junction bases outside the gene matches: 5. CDR1 is LGHNA and CDR2 is YNFKEQ in the germline V gene. The CDR3 runs to 15 residues.

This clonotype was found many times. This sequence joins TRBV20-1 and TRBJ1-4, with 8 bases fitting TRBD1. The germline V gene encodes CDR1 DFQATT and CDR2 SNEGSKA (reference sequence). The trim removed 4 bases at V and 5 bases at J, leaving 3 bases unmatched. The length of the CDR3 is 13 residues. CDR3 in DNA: TGCAGTGCTACACGGACAGGGAATGAAAAACTGTTTTTT. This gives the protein CSATRTGNEKLFF.

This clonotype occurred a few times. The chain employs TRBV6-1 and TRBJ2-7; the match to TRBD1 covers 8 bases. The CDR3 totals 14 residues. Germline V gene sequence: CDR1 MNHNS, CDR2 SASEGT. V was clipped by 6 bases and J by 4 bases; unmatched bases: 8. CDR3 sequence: CASSSTGGLYEQYF. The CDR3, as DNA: TGTGCCAGCAGCTCAACAGGGGGTTTATACGAGCAGTACTTC.

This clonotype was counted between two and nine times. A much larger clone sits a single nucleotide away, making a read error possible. The CDR3: CASSLNGVGTGAFF. CDR3 sequence (DNA): TGTGCCAGCAGCTTAAACGGAGTGGGAACTGGAGCTTTCTTT. The chain links TRBV7-2 to TRBJ1-1; no reliable D call. The V gene's germline CDR1 is SGHTA and CDR2 FQGNSA. The CDR3 sequence is 14 residues long. The full variable domain, rest sourced from reference TRBV7-2 and TRBJ1-1, is GAGVSQSPSNKVTEKGKDVELRCDPISGHTALYWYRQSLGQGLEFLIYFQGNSAPDKSGLPSDRFSAERTGGSVSTLTIQRTQQEDSAVYLCASSLNGVGTGAFFGQGTRLTVV.

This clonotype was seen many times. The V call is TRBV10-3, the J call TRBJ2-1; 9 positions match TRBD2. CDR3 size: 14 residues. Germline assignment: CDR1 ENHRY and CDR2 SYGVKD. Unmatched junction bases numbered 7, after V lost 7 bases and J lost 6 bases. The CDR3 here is CAINPGLASNEQFF. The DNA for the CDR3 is TGTGCCATCAATCCGGGACTAGCAAGCAATGAGCAGTTCTTC.

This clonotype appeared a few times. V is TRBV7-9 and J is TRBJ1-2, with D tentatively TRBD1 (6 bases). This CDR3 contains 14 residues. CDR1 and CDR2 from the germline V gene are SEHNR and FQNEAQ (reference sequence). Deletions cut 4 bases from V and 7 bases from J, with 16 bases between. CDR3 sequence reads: CASSSPRDNAGYTF. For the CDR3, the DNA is TGTGCCAGCAGCTCCCCTCGGGACAACGCTGGCTACACCTTC. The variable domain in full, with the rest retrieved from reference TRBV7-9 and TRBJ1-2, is DTGVSQNPRHKITKRGQNVTFRCDPISEHNRLYWYRQTLGQGPEFLTYFQNEAQLEKSRLLSDRFSAERPKGSFSTLEIQRTEQGDSAMYLCASSSPRDNAGYTFGSGTRLTVV.

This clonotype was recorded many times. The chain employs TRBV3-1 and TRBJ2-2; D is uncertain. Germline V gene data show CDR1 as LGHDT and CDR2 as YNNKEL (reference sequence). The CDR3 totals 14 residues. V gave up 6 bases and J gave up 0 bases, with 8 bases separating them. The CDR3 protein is CASRSRSNTGELFF. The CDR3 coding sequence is TGTGCCAGCAGATCTAGGTCGAACACCGGGGAGCTGTTTTTT.

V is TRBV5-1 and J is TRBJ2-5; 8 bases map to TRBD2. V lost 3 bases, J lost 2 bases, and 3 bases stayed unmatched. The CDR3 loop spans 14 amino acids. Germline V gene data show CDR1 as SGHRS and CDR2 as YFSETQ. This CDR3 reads CASSYTSGQETQYF. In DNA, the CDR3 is TGCGCCAGCAGCTACACTAGCGGACAAGAGACCCAGTACTTC. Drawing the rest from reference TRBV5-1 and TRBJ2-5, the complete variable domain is KAGVTQTPRYLIKTRGQQVTLSCSPISGHRSVSWYQQTPGQGLQFLFEYFSETQRNKGNFPGRFSGRQFSNSRSEMNVSTLELGDSALYLCASSYTSGQETQYFGPGTRLLVL.

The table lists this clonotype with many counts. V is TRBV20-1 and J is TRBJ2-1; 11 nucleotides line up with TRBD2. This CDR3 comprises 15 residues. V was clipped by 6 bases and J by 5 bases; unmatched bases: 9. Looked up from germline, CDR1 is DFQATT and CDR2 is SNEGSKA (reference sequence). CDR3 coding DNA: TGCAGTGCCATAATAGCGGGAGGGCAAAACAATGAGCAGTTCTTC. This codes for CSAIIAGGQNNEQFF.

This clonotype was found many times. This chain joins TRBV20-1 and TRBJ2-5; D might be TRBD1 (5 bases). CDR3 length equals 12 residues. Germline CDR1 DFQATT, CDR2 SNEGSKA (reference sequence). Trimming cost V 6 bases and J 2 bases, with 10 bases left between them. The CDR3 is CSAKGQQETQYF. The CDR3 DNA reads TGCAGTGCAAAGGGGCAGCAAGAGACCCAGTACTTC.

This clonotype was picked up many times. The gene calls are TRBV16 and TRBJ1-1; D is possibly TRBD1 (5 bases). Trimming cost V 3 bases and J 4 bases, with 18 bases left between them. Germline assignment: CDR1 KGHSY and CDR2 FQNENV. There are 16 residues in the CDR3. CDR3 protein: CASSQTGMDKGTEAFF. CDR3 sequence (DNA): TGTGCCAGCAGCCAGACCGGGATGGACAAAGGCACTGAAGCTTTCTTT.

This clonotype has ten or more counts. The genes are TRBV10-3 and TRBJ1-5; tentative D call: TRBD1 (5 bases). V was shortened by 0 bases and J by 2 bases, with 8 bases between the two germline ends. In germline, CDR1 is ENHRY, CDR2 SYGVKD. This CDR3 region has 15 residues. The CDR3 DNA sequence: TGTGCCATCAGTGAGTCTGGGGGGGGCAATCAGCCCCAGCATTTT. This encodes CAISESGGGNQPQHF.

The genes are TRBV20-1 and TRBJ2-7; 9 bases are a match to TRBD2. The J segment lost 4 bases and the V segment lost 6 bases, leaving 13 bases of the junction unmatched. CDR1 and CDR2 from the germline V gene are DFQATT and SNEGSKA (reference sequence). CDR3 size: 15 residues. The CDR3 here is CSAPKLREGIYEQYF. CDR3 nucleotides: TGCAGTGCCCCAAAGCTGCGGGAGGGGATTTACGAGCAGTACTTC.

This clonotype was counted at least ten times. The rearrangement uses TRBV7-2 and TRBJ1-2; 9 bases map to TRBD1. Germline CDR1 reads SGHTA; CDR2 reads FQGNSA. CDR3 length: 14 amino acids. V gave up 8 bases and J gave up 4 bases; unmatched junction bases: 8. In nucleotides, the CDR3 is TGTGCCAGCTCGGGGACAGGGATACTCTATGGCTACACCTTC. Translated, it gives CASSGTGILYGYTF.

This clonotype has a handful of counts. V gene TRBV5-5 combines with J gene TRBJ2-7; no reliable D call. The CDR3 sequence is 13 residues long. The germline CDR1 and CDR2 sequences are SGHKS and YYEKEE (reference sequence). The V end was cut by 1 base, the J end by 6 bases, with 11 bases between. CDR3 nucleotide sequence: TGTGCCAGCAGCTTGAGATATGATGGCGAGCAGTACTTC. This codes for CASSLRYDGEQYF.